Below are 8 T cell receptor beta chains sequenced from a single sample in a study of T-cell reconstitution after alpha-beta-depleted transplantation in children. Unique molecular identifiers were used in preparing the TCRbeta library. TCRdb ran MiXCR on the PCR reads and lists one entry per CDR3 protein. The sample yields fewer than 1 million distinct CDR3 sequences, 15% to 20% seen once. This specimen consisted of PBMCs, mostly from graft donor cells, obtained 360 days after TCRalphabeta/CD19-depleted stem cell transplant. These receptors all come from a male patient aged 10 to 17 who had a stem cell transplant for acute lymphoblastic leukemia, so the T cells may come from the graft donor.

This clonotype appeared a few times. The CDR3 DNA reads as TGTGCCACCAGCAGAGATGGGAACACCGGGGAGCTGTTTTTT. Protein sequence: CATSRDGNTGELFF. The gene calls are TRBV15 and TRBJ2-2; D is uncertain. Trimming shortened V by 0 bases and J by 1 base, and 3 bases separated the two germline ends. This CDR3 is built from 14 residues. The germline V gene has CDR1 LNHNV and CDR2 YYDKDF (reference sequence). Based on the CDR3 plus reference TRBV15 and TRBJ2-2, the full variable domain is DAMVIQNPRYQVTQFGKPVTLSCSQTLNHNVMYWYQQKSSQAPKLLFHYYDKDFNNEADTPDNFQSRRPNTSFCFLDIRSPGLGDTAMYLCATSRDGNTGELFFGEGSRLTVL.

This clonotype was seen only a few times. The J gene is TRBJ2-1, the V gene TRBV12-3 or TRBV12-4; 12 bases are a match to TRBD1. This CDR3 has 15 amino acids. V lost 4 bases to trimming and J lost 8 bases; unmatched junction nucleotides: 6. DNA for the CDR3: TGTGCCAGCAGTTCCCCGGGACAGGGGGCGTATGAGCAGTTCTTC. It specifies CASSSPGQGAYEQFF.

The chain couples TRBV5-1 to TRBJ2-1; the match to TRBD2 covers 7 bases. Germline loops: CDR1 SGHRS, CDR2 YFSETQ. V dropped 4 bases and J dropped 7; count of bases not matched to a gene: 14. This CDR3 is 16 amino acids long. For the CDR3, the DNA is TGCGCCAGCAGCCACCTTGGGACTACCAGGTTGAATGAGCAGTTCTTC. Its translation: CASSHLGTTRLNEQFF.

V and J are TRBV12-3 or TRBV12-4 and TRBJ1-5, with 7 positions matching TRBD1. This CDR3 comprises 15 residues. V lost 2 bases, J lost 6 bases, and 7 bases stayed unmatched. CDR3 in DNA: TGTGCCAGCAGTTTACGGCAGGGGGAGGGTCAGCCCCAGCATTTT. Encoded protein: CASSLRQGEGQPQHF.

The chain employs TRBV4-1 and TRBJ2-1; D is perhaps TRBD1 (6 bases). Germline V gene sequence: CDR1 MGHRA, CDR2 YSYEKL. The V gene lost 4 bases and the J gene lost 2 bases, with 12 bases spanning the gap. The CDR3 consists of 15 residues. The CDR3 nucleotides are TGCGCCAGCAGCCGGGGGACACACACCTACAATGAGCAGTTCTTC. It encodes CASSRGTHTYNEQFF.

This clonotype was found a few times. The rearrangement uses TRBV7-9 and TRBJ2-7; 7 nucleotides match TRBD2. V shed 2 bases, J shed 3 bases, and the junction held 4 bases outside the gene matches. CDR1 and CDR2 from the germline V gene are SEHNR and FQNEAQ (reference sequence). The CDR3 runs 14 residues. The CDR3 nucleotides are TGTGCCAGCAGCTTAATCAGCGGGGTCTACGAGCAGTACTTC. Translated: CASSLISGVYEQYF.

There are a few counts of this clonotype. The chain uses TRBV12-3 or TRBV12-4 and TRBJ2-5; D may be TRBD2 (5 bases). The CDR3 has 14 amino acids. V was clipped by 10 bases and J by 0 bases, with 15 bases between them. The DNA of the CDR3 is TGTGCCATAAGCGGCGGCCCGTACCAAGAGACCCAGTACTTC. This sequence encodes CAISGGPYQETQYF.

This clonotype has more than one count but fewer than ten. The J gene is TRBJ2-1, the V gene TRBV11-2; TRBD2 matches at 11 bases. This CDR3 region has 14 residues. J gave up 7 bases and V 3 bases, and 2 bases lay outside the gene matches. Germline V gene data show CDR1 as SGHAT and CDR2 as FQNNGV. The CDR3 coding sequence is TGTGCCAGCAGCTTGGGACTAGCGGCGAATGAGCAGTTCTTC. Protein sequence: CASSLGLAANEQFF.